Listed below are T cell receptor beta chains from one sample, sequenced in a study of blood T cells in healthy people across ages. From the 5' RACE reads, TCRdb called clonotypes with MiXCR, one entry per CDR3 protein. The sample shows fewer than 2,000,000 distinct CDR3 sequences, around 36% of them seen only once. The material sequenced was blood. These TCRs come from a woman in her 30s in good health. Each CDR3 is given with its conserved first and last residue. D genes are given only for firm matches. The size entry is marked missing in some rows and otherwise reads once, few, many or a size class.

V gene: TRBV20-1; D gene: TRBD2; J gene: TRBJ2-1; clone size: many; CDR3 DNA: TGCAGTGCTAGAGATTCGGTAGCGGGCCCGTCCTACAATGAGCAGTTCTTC; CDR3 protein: CSARDSVAGPSYNEQFF
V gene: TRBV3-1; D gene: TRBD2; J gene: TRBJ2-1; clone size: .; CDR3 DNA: TGTGCCAGCAGCCAAGGGACTAGCGGGATTGGTAATGAGCAGTTCTTC; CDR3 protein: CASSQGTSGIGNEQFF
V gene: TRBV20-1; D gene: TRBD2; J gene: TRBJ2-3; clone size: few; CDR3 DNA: TGCAGTGCTAGTCAGAGACTAGCCTCAGATACGCAGTATTTT; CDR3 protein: CSASQRLASDTQYF
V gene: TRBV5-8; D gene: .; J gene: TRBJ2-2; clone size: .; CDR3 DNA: TGTGCCAGCAGCTTGGGTTTCCGGTCCACCGGGGAGCTGTTTTTT; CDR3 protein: CASSLGFRSTGELFF
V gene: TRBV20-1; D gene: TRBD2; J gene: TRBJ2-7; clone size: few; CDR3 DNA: TGCAGTGCTGCCATATTAGCGGGAGTATCCTACGAGCAGTACTTC; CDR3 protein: CSAAILAGVSYEQYF
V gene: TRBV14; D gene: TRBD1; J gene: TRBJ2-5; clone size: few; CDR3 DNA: TGTGCCAGCAGCTTCCGACAGGGATACCAAGAGACCCAGTACTTC; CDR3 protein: CASSFRQGYQETQYF
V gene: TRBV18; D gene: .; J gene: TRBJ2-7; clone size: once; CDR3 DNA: TGTGCCAGCTCACCACACTCCTCAGGGGAGCAGTACTTC; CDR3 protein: CASSPHSSGEQYF
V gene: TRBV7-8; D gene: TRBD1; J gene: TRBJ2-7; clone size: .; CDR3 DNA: TGTGCCAGCAGCTTGCAGGGGGCACCCAGCGAGCAGTACTTC; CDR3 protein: CASSLQGAPSEQYF
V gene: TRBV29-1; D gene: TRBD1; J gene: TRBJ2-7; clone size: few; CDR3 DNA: TGCAGCGTCATAGGGACAGGGACACAAAGAACTTACGAGCAGTACTTC; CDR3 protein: CSVIGTGTQRTYEQYF
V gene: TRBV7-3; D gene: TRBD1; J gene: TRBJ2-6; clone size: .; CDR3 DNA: TGTGCCAGCAGCCCCGGGACAGGTACGACCTCTGGGGCCAACGTCCTGACTTTC; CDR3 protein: CASSPGTGTTSGANVLTF
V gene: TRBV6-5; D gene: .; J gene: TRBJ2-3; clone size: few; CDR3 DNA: TGTGCCAGCAGAAGAGAAAGCACAGATACGCAGTATTTT; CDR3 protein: CASRRESTDTQYF
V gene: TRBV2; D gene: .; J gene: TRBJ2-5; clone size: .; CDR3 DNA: TGTGCCAGCAGCCACGACATCCAAGAGACCCAGTACTTC; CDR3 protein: CASSHDIQETQYF
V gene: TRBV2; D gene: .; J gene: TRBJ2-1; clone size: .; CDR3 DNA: TGTGCCAGCAGTGAGGGAAGAGGGGACGGTGAGCAGTTCTTC; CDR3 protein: CASSEGRGDGEQFF
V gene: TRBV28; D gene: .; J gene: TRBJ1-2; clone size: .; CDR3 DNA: TGTGCCAGCAGTTCCACTGAGTTCTATGGCTACACCTTC; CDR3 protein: CASSSTEFYGYTF
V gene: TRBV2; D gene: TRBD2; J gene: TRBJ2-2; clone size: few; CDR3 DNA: TGTGCCATCGCGACTAGCCCGAGTACCGGGGAGCTGTTTTTT; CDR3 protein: CAIATSPSTGELFF
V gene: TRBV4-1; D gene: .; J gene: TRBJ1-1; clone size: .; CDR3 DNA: TGCGCCAGCAGCCAAGATCGGCCCACTGAAGCTTTCTTT; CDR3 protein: CASSQDRPTEAFF
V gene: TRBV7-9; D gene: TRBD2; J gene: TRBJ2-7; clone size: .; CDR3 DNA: TGTGCCGGGAAGACTAGCTCAAACTCCTACGAGCAGTACTTC; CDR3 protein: CAGKTSSNSYEQYF
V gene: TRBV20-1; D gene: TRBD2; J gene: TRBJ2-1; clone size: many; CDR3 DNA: TGCAGTGCTAGCCCAGCGGGGGGTAACAATGAGCAGTTCTTC; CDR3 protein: CSASPAGGNNEQFF
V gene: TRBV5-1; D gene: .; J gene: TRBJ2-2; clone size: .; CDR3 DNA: TGCGCCAGCAAAAAGACGGGGGCTGAAACCGGGGAGCTGTTTTTT; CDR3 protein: CASKKTGAETGELFF
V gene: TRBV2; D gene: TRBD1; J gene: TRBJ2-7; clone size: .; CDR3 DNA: TGTGCCAGCCGACAGGGGTTGAAGGACGAGCAGTACTTC; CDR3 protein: CASRQGLKDEQYF
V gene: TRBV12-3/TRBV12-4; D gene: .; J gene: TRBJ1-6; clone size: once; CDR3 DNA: TGTGCCAGCAGCTGGTCGGTGGCGCTTCTAAATTCACCCCTCCACTTT; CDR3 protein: CASSWSVALLNSPLHF
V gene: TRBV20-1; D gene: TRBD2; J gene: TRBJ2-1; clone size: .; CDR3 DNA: TGCAGTGCTAGAGCGATTAGCGGGAGCTCCTACAATGAGCAGTTCTTC; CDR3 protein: CSARAISGSSYNEQFF
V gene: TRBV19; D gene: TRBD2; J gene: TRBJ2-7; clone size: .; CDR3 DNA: TGTGCCAGTAGTATAGCACTAGCGGAAGCCTACGAGCAGTACTTC; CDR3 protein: CASSIALAEAYEQYF
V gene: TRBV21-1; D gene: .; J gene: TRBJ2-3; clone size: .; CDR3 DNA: TGTGCCAGCAGCAAAGTACGGCCTAGCGGGGGCACAGATACGCAGTATTTT; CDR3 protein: CASSKVRPSGGTDTQYF
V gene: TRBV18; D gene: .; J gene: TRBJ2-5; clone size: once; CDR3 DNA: TGTGCCAGCTCACCGGTTCACCCCCAAGAGACCCAGTACTTC; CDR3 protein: CASSPVHPQETQYF
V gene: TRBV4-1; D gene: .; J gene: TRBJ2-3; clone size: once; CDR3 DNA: TGCGCCAGCAGCCAAACTATGACTAGTTTGGGGGATACGCAGTATTTT; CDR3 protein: CASSQTMTSLGDTQYF
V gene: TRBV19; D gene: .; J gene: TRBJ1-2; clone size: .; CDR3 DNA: TGTGCCAGTAACTCCAGACAGGATTATGGCTATGGCTACACCTTC; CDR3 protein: CASNSRQDYGYGYTF
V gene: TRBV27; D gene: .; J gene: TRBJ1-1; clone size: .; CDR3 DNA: TGTGCCAGCACCCCGACGGGACTTAGTGGGGAAGCTTTCTTT; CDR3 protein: CASTPTGLSGEAFF
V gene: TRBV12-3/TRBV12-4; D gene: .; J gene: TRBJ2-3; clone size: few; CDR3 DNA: TGTGCCAGCAGTTCAATACGGGTGACAGATACGCAGTATTTT; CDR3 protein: CASSSIRVTDTQYF
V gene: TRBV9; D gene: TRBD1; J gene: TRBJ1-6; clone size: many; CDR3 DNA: TGTGCCAGCAGCATACAGGGGGCGAACTCACCCCTCCACTTT; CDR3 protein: CASSIQGANSPLHF
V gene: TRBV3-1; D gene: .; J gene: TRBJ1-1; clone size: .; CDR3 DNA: TGTGCCAGCAGCCAAGTTTGGTCGGGCGGCACTGAAGCTTTCTTT; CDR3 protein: CASSQVWSGGTEAFF
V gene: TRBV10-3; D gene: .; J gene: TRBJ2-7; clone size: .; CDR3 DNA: TGTGCCATCAGTGAGTCGAGTTTGAGTAGCGGCTACGGGCAGTACTTC; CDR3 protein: CAISESSLSSGYGQYF
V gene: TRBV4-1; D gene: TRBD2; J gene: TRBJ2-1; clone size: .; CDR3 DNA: TGCGCCAGCAGCCAAATGACTAGCGGGAGCAATGAGCAGTTCTTC; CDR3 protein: CASSQMTSGSNEQFF
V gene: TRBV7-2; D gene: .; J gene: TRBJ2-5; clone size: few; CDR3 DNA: TGTGCCAGCAGCTTAGATCAAGGGGGAAAAGAGACCCAGTACTTC; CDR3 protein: CASSLDQGGKETQYF
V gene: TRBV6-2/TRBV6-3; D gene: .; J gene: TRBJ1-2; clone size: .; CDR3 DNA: TGTGCCAGCAGCGTCGCAGGGCGGTATGGCTACACCTTC; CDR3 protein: CASSVAGRYGYTF
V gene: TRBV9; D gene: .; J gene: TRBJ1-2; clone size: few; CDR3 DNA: TGTGCCAGCAGCGGTTGGCGGACGACTTATGGCTACACCTTC; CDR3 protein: CASSGWRTTYGYTF
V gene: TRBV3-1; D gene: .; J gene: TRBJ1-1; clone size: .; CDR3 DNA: TGTGCCAGCAGCCCCCCTCGAGCGTGGACTGAAGCTTTCTTT; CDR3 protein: CASSPPRAWTEAFF
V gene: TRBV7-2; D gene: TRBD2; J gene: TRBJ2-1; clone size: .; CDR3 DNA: TGTGCCAGCAGCACAGACGGGACTAGCGGTCTTTCCTACAATGAGCAGTTCTTC; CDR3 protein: CASSTDGTSGLSYNEQFF
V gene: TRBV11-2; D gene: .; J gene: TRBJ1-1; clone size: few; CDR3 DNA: TGTGCCAGCAGCTTAGTAAACACAGGGAACACTGAAGCTTTCTTT; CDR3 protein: CASSLVNTGNTEAFF
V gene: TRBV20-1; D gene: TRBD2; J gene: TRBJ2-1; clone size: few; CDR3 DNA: TGCAGTGCTAGAGTTCTAGCGGGGAGCTCCTACAATGAGCAGTTCTTC; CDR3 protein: CSARVLAGSSYNEQFF
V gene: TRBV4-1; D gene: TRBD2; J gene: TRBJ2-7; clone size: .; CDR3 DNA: TGCGCCAGCAGCCAGACTAGCGGGGGAATAGTCTCCTACGAGCAGTACTTC; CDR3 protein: CASSQTSGGIVSYEQYF
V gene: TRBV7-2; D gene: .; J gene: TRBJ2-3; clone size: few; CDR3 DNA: TGTGCCAGCAGCTTATTTGAAGCCGATACGCAGTATTTT; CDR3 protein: CASSLFEADTQYF
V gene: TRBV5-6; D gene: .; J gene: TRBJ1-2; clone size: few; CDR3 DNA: TGTGCCAGCAGTTCGGAACCTAACGATTTCTACTATGGCTACACCTTC; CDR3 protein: CASSSEPNDFYYGYTF
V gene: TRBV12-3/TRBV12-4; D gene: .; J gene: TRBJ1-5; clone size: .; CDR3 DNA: TGTGCCAGCAGTGGCCGGGATCTCAATCAGCCCCAGCATTTT; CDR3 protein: CASSGRDLNQPQHF
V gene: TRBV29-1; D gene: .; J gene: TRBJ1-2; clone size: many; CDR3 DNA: TGCAGCGTTGATACGGGCCGGAATGGCTACACCTTC; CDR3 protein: CSVDTGRNGYTF
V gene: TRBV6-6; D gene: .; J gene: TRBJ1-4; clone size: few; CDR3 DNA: TGTGCCAGCAGTTATCAGGATGGGGCAGGGTACGAAAAACTGTTTTTT; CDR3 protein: CASSYQDGAGYEKLFF
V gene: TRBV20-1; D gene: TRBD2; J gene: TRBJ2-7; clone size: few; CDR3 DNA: TGCAGTGCTATCCCTAGCGGGAAGGGCTACGAGCAGTACTTC; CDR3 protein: CSAIPSGKGYEQYF
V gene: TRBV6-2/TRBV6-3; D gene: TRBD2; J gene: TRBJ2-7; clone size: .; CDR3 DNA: TGTGCCAGCACCAAAGTTCGGGGGGGCATGAACGAGCAGTACTTC; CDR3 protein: CASTKVRGGMNEQYF
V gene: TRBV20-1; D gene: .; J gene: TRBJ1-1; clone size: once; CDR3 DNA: TGCAGTGCTGGGTCAAGGCACGCTGAAGCTTTCTTT; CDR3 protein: CSAGSRHAEAFF
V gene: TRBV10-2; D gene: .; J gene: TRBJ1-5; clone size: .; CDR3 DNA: TGCGCCAGCAGTGAAAGATGGGATCAGCCCCAGCATTTT; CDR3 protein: CASSERWDQPQHF
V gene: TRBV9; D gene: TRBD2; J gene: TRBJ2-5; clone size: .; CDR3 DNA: TGTGCCAGCAGCGTAGGGCTAGCGGGAGGGCTGGACCAAGAGACCCAGTACTTC; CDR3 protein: CASSVGLAGGLDQETQYF
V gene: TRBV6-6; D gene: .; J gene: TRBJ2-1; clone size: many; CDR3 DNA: TGTGCCAGCCTGGGCCTCCGGAATGAGCAGTTCTTC; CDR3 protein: CASLGLRNEQFF
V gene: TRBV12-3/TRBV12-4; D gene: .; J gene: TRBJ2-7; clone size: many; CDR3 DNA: TGTGCCAGCGGTATTACCTACGAGCAGTACTTC; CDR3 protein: CASGITYEQYF
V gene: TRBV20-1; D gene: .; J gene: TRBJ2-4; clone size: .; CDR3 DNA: TGCAGTGCTAGTAAGCCCCCGCTTCAGTACTTC; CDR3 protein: CSASKPPLQYF
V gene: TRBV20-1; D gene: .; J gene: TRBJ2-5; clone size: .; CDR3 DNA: TGCAATGCTAGTGGAGAGGGGACCCAGTACTTC; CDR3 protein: CNASGEGTQYF